The present T cell receptor (beta chain) was sequenced within a study of vaccination effects on CD4 cells after COVID-19. Study-level information: Cultures used approximately 2 million PBMC per well, approximately 10 IU/ml IL-2 and 10 ug/ml peptides. Study-level results: Convalescent patients were scarce, and early post-infection timepoints were absent.

Produced via immunoSEQ multiplex PCR; TCRdb's table is partial and in-frame only. The sample has approximately 70,000 clones; roughly 73% are singletons. At the end of roughly ten days of culture, CD4+ T cells were isolated. Subjects were given two BNT162b2 or mRNA-1273 vaccine doses. This CDR3 contains 15 residues. V was shortened by 0 bases and J by 3 bases, with 13 bases between the two germline ends. Germline CDR1 and CDR2: SGHRS and YFSETQ. Turning to this clone: Its specificity is unknown.

This rearrangement joins TRBV5-1 to TRBJ2-7; D not certain. The sequence came from a human donor who received a COVID-19 vaccine. Specimen: CD4+ T cells from PBMCs cultured without peptide, collected after COVID-19 vaccination. The CDR3 is CASSLESGSLYEQYV. Written as DNA, the CDR3 is TGCGCCAGCAGCTTGGAGTCCGGCAGTCTCTACGAGCAGTACGTC.